These T cell receptor beta chains were read from a single sample in a study of blood T cell repertoires in COVID-19. Produced via immunoSEQ multiplex PCR; TCRdb's table is partial and in-frame only. The sample comprises about 150,000 clones, over 80% of which are singletons, and less than 9% rests with the top ten. Sequencing was performed on peripheral blood. These receptor sequences come from a man younger than 45 with COVID-19, enrolled during active disease. Both conserved end residues are part of each CDR3. Fields, in order: D gene, clone size, CDR3 length, V gene, J gene, CDR3 protein, CDR3 DNA. A D gene is named only where the DNA matches it firmly. Clone size is not always given. Where it is, it says once, few, many or a class for expanded clones.

d_gene: TRBD1
abundance: .
len: 13
v_gene: TRBV30
j_gene: TRBJ1-1
CDR3aa: CAWRSGTGAEAFF
CDR3nt: TGTGCCTGGAGATCCGGGACAGGGGCTGAAGCTTTCTTT

d_gene: TRBD2
abundance: .
len: 16
v_gene: TRBV4-3
j_gene: TRBJ2-3
CDR3aa: CASSRLAGYSTDTQYF
CDR3nt: TGCGCCAGCAGCCGACTAGCGGGTTATAGCACAGATACGCAGTATTTT

d_gene: .
abundance: .
len: 14
v_gene: TRBV5-1
j_gene: TRBJ1-1
CDR3aa: CASNPGGANTEAFF
CDR3nt: TGCGCCAGCAACCCCGGTGGAGCGAACACTGAAGCTTTCTTT

d_gene: .
abundance: .
len: 15
v_gene: TRBV28
j_gene: TRBJ1-4
CDR3aa: CASARLGSANEKLFF
CDR3nt: TGTGCCAGCGCCCGGTTGGGTAGCGCTAATGAAAAACTGTTTTTT

d_gene: .
abundance: .
len: 15
v_gene: TRBV15
j_gene: TRBJ2-4
CDR3aa: CATSRRELAKNIQYF
CDR3nt: TGTGCCACCAGCAGACGAGAACTAGCCAAAAACATTCAGTACTTC

d_gene: .
abundance: .
len: 14
v_gene: TRBV9
j_gene: TRBJ2-3
CDR3aa: CASSVGEMADTQYF
CDR3nt: TGTGCCAGCAGCGTAGGAGAAATGGCAGATACGCAGTATTTT

d_gene: .
abundance: once
len: 19
v_gene: TRBV11-3
j_gene: TRBJ2-3
CDR3aa: CASSSLPLGKGPTVDTQYF
CDR3nt: TGTGCCAGCAGCTCCCTCCCTTTAGGGAAGGGGCCTACAGTAGATACGCAGTATTTT

d_gene: TRBD1
abundance: .
len: 15
v_gene: TRBV4-1
j_gene: TRBJ2-7
CDR3aa: CASSQEGTGFYEQYF
CDR3nt: TGCGCCAGCAGCCAAGAGGGGACAGGTTTTTACGAGCAGTACTTC

d_gene: .
abundance: .
len: 16
v_gene: TRBV4-2
j_gene: TRBJ2-6
CDR3aa: CASSQETGTGANVLTF
CDR3nt: TGTGCCAGCAGCCAAGAGACAGGTACCGGGGCCAACGTCCTGACTTTC

d_gene: TRBD2
abundance: .
len: 15
v_gene: TRBV5-6
j_gene: TRBJ2-1
CDR3aa: CASNRGGPNGDEQFF
CDR3nt: TGTGCCAGCAACCGGGGGGGGCCTAATGGCGATGAGCAGTTCTTC

d_gene: .
abundance: .
len: 17
v_gene: TRBV6-1
j_gene: TRBJ2-5
CDR3aa: CASSEVRYPEYQETQYF
CDR3nt: TGTGCCAGCAGTGAAGTCCGATACCCTGAGTACCAAGAGACCCAGTACTTC

d_gene: .
abundance: .
len: 14
v_gene: TRBV19
j_gene: TRBJ2-7
CDR3aa: CASSMVPGSYEQYF
CDR3nt: TGTGCCAGTAGTATGGTACCGGGTTCCTACGAGCAGTACTTC

d_gene: TRBD2
abundance: .
len: 16
v_gene: TRBV5-5
j_gene: TRBJ2-5
CDR3aa: CASSLSLAGAQETQYF
CDR3nt: TGTGCCAGCAGCTTGTCACTAGCGGGAGCTCAAGAGACCCAGTACTTC

d_gene: TRBD2
abundance: .
len: 16
v_gene: TRBV18
j_gene: TRBJ2-7
CDR3aa: CASSLGTSGTLEEQYF
CDR3nt: TGTGCCAGCTCACTTGGGACTAGCGGGACACTGGAGGAGCAGTACTTC

d_gene: .
abundance: .
len: 16
v_gene: TRBV28
j_gene: TRBJ2-5
CDR3aa: CASSPYYSGGGETQYF
CDR3nt: TGTGCCAGCAGTCCTTATTACTCAGGGGGAGGCGAGACCCAGTACTTC

d_gene: TRBD2
abundance: .
len: 17
v_gene: TRBV6-2/TRBV6-3
j_gene: TRBJ2-1
CDR3aa: CASSYGLAGGSNNEQFF
CDR3nt: TGTGCCAGCAGTTACGGACTAGCGGGAGGGAGTAACAATGAGCAGTTCTTC

d_gene: .
abundance: .
len: 14
v_gene: TRBV30
j_gene: TRBJ1-1
CDR3aa: CAWSVPDRNTEAFF
CDR3nt: TGTGCCTGGAGTGTTCCCGACAGGAACACTGAAGCTTTCTTT

d_gene: .
abundance: .
len: 13
v_gene: TRBV30
j_gene: TRBJ2-7
CDR3aa: CAWRSGPLYEQYF
CDR3nt: TGTGCCTGGAGAAGCGGGCCGCTCTACGAGCAGTACTTC

d_gene: .
abundance: .
len: 18
v_gene: TRBV7-2
j_gene: TRBJ2-7
CDR3aa: CASSHIMGLRDRSYEQYF
CDR3nt: TGTGCCAGCAGCCATATAATGGGACTTCGGGACAGAAGTTACGAGCAGTACTTC

d_gene: TRBD1
abundance: .
len: 14
v_gene: TRBV5-1
j_gene: TRBJ2-7
CDR3aa: CASSSVRGQDEQYF
CDR3nt: TGCGCCAGCAGCTCTGTCAGGGGGCAGGACGAGCAGTACTTC

d_gene: TRBD2
abundance: .
len: 18
v_gene: TRBV19
j_gene: TRBJ2-1
CDR3aa: CASSMGVGSGISVNEQFF
CDR3nt: TGTGCCAGTAGTATGGGGGTGGGTAGCGGGATATCGGTCAATGAGCAGTTCTTC

d_gene: TRBD1
abundance: .
len: 15
v_gene: TRBV6-5
j_gene: TRBJ1-5
CDR3aa: CASRHEDRDAQPQHF
CDR3nt: TGTGCCAGCAGACACGAGGACAGGGACGCTCAGCCCCAGCATTTT

d_gene: .
abundance: .
len: 15
v_gene: TRBV7-9
j_gene: TRBJ1-6
CDR3aa: CASSYRTQGNSPLHF
CDR3nt: TGTGCCAGCAGCTACAGGACCCAAGGGAATTCACCCCTCCACTTT

d_gene: TRBD1
abundance: .
len: 15
v_gene: TRBV2
j_gene: TRBJ1-1
CDR3aa: CATKDRVEKNTEAFF
CDR3nt: TGTGCCACTAAGGACAGGGTAGAGAAGAACACTGAAGCTTTCTTT

d_gene: .
abundance: .
len: 13
v_gene: TRBV18
j_gene: TRBJ2-5
CDR3aa: CASSIGQQETQYF
CDR3nt: TGTGCCAGCTCGATCGGACAGCAAGAGACCCAGTACTTC

d_gene: TRBD1
abundance: .
len: 15
v_gene: TRBV29-1
j_gene: TRBJ1-3
CDR3aa: CSIGTGQSSGNTIYF
CDR3nt: TGCAGCATCGGGACAGGGCAGAGCTCTGGAAACACCATATATTTT